The present entry profiles one T cell receptor (beta chain) with its context. Its antigen is unknown. This entry comes from a study of somatic mutations in cytotoxic T cells in rheumatoid arthritis. Study observations and caveats: CD8+ T-cell clonality did not differ significantly between rheumatoid arthritis patients and age-matched healthy controls.

This CDR3 comprises 16 residues. The V gene's germline CDR1 is MGHDK and CDR2 SYGVNS. Losses at the gene ends were 6 bases for V and 2 bases for J; bases not matched to a gene: 11. Only in-frame clones appear in the TCRdb table, and some are missing; sequencing was by immunoSEQ multiplex PCR. The sample holds thousands of clones, over 70% seen once. This clonotype originated in a woman aged 50 to 60 in good health. The V call is TRBV25-1, the J call TRBJ2-7; TRBD1 matches 9 bases. The specimen was CD8+ T cells sorted from blood. The CDR3 DNA reads TGTGCCAGCAGGGGGGCCAGGGACAGGGATCCCTACGAGCAGTACTTC. Translating gives CASRGARDRDPYEQYF.